The T cell receptor beta chain described here comes from a study of CD8 T cells in Susac syndrome. The CDR3 has 13 amino acids. In germline, CDR1 is SGHVS, CDR2 FNYEAQ. The V and J ends lost 5 bases and 6 bases respectively, with 13 bases between them. Random-hexamer reverse transcription was applied to roughly 0.45 to 1 ug RNA. TCRdb ran MiXCR on the immunoSEQ multiplex PCR reads and lists one entry per CDR3 protein. The data contain about 300,000 distinct CDR3 sequences, 85% of them seen just once; the ten biggest clones take up around 0.2%. This chain links TRBV7-6 with TRBJ1-1; D gene uncertain. Input material: CD8+ T cells from PBMCs. The receptor's source is a human donor with multiple sclerosis. CDR3 bases: TGTGCCAGCAGCCGGGGAGCAAGAGCTGAAGCTTTCTTT. It encodes CASSRGARAEAFF.